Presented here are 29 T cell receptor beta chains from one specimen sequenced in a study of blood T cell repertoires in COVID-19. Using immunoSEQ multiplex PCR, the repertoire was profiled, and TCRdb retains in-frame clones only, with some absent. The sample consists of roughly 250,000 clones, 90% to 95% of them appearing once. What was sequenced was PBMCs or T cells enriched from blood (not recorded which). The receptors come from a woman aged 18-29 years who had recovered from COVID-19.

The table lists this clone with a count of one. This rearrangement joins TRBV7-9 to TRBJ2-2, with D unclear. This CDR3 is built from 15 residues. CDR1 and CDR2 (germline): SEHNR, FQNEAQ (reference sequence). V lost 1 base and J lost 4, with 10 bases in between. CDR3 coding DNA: TGTGCCAGCAGCTTAGTTGCAGCGTCCACCGGGGAGCTGTTTTTT. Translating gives CASSLVAASTGELFF.

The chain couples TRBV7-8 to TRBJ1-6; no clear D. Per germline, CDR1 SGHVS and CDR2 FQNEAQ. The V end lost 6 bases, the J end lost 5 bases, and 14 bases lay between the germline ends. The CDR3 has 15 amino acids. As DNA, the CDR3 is TGTGCCAGCAGGTCGGGAGGGCAGGATAATTCACCCCTCCACTTT. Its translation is CASRSGGQDNSPLHF.

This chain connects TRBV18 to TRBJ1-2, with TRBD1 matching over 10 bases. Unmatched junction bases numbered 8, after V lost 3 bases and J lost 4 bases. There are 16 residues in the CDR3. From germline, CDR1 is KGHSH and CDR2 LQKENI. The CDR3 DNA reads TGTGCCAGCTCACCCGTAACCGGGACAGGGGTCTATGGCTACACCTTC. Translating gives CASSPVTGTGVYGYTF.

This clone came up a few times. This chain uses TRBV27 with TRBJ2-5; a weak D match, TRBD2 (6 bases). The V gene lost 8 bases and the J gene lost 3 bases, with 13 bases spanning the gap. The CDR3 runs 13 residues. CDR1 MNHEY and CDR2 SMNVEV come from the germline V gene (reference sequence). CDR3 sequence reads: CASGRLVEETQYF. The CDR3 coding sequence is TGTGCCAGCGGTCGACTAGTGGAAGAGACCCAGTACTTC.

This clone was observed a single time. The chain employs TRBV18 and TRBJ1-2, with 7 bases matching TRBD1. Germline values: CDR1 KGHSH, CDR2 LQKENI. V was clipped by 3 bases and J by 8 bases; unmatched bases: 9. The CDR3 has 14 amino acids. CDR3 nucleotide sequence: TGTGCCAGCTCACCTCGGGAGGGGGCAAAAGGCTACACCTTC. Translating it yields CASSPREGAKGYTF.

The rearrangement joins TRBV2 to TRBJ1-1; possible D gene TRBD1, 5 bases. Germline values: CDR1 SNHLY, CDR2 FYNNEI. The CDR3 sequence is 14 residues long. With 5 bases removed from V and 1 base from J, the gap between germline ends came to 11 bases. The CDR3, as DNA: TGTGCCAGCAGTCCGGGGGACTCGAACACTGAAGCTTTCTTT. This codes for CASSPGDSNTEAFF.

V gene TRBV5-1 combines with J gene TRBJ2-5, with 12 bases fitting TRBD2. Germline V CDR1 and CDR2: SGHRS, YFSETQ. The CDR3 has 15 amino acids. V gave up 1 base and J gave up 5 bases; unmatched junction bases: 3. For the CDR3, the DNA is TGCGCCAGCAGCTTGCTAGCGGGAGGGTTGGAGACCCAGTACTTC. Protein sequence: CASSLLAGGLETQYF.

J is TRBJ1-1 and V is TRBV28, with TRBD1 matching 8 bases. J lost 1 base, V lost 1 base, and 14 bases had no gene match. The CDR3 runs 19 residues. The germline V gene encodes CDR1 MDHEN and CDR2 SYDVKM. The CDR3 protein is CASSLSGLGTGTGNTEAFF. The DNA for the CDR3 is TGTGCCAGCAGTTTATCGGGCTTGGGGACAGGCACGGGGAACACTGAAGCTTTCTTT.

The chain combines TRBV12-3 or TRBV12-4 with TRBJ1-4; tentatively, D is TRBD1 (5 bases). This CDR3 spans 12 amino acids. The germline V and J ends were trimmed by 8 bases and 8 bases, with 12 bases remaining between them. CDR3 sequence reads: CASGGVGEKLFF. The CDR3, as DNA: TGTGCCAGCGGAGGGGTGGGAGAAAAACTGTTTTTT.

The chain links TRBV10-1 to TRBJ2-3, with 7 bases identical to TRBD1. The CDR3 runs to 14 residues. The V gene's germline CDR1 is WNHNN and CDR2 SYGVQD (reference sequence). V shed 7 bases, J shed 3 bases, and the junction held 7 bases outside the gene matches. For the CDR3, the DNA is TGCGCCAGCACCCAAGACAGGGTGACAGATACGCAGTATTTT. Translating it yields CASTQDRVTDTQYF.

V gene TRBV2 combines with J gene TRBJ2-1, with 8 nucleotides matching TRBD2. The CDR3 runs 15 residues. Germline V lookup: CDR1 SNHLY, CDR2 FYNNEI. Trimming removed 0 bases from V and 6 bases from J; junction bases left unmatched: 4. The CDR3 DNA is TGTGCCAGCAGTGAAGCAACTAGCGGCCGCAATGAGCAGTTCTTC. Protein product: CASSEATSGRNEQFF.

CDR3 protein: CASSQDDPGVADTQYF. For the CDR3, the DNA is TGCGCCAGCAGCCAAGATGACCCGGGTGTTGCAGATACGCAGTATTTT. V and J are TRBV4-1 and TRBJ2-3; no reliable D call. Per germline, CDR1 MGHRA and CDR2 YSYEKL. The germline V and J ends were trimmed by 0 bases and 4 bases, with 14 bases remaining between them. The CDR3 sequence is 16 residues long.

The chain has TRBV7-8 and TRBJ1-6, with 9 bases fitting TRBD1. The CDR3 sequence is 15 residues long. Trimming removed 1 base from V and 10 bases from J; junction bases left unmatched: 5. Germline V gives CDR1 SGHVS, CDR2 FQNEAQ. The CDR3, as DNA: TGTGCCAGCAGCTTAGGGGGACAGGGCGACTCACCCCTCCACTTT. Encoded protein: CASSLGGQGDSPLHF.

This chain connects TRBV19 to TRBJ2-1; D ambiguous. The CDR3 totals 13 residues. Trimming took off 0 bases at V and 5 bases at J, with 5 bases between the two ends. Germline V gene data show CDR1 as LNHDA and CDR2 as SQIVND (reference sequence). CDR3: CASSIEANNEQFF. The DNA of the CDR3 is TGTGCCAGTAGTATAGAAGCGAACAATGAGCAGTTCTTC.

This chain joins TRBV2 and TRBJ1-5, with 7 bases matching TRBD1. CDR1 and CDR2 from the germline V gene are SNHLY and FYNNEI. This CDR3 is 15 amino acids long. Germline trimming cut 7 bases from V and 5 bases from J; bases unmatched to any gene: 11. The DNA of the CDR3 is TGTGCCAGCACCCGAATGACAGGGATCCATCAGCCCCAGCATTTT. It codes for CASTRMTGIHQPQHF.

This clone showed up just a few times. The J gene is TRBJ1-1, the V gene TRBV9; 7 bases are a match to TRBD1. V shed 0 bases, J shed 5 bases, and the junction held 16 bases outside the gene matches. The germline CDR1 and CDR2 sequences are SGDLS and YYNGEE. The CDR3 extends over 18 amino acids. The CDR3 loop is CASSVGPLATGAGTEAFF. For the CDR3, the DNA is TGTGCCAGCAGCGTAGGACCCTTAGCAACAGGGGCGGGGACTGAAGCTTTCTTT.

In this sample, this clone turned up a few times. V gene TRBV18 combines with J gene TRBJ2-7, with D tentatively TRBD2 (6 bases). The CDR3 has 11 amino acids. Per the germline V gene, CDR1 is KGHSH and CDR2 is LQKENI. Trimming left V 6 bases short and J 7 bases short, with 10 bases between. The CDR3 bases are TGTGCCAGCTCCCTGGGACTTGAGCAGTACTTC. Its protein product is CASSLGLEQYF.

CDR3 region: CASSLGAVYEQFF. The DNA for the CDR3 is TGTGCCAGCAGCTTGGGGGCCGTTTATGAGCAGTTCTTC. This chain connects TRBV7-8 to TRBJ2-1, with D possibly matching TRBD1 (6 bases). Trimming pared 3 bases from V and 8 bases from J, leaving 11 bases between. The germline CDR1 and CDR2 sequences are SGHVS and FQNEAQ. This CDR3 has 13 amino acids.

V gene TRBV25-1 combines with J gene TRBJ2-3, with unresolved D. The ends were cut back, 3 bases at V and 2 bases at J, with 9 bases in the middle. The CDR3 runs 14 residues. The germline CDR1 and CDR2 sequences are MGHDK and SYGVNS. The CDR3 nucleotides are TGTGCCAGCAGTGAGAAAAGAGTCACAGATACGCAGTATTTT. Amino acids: CASSEKRVTDTQYF.

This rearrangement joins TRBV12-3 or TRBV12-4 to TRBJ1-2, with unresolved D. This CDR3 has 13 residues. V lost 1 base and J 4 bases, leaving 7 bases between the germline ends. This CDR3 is CASSLDSFYGYTF. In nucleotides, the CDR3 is TGTGCCAGCAGTTTAGACAGCTTCTATGGCTACACCTTC.

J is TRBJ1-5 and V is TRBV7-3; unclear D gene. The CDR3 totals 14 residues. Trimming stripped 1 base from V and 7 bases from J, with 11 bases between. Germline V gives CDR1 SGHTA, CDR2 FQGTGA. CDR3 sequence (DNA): TGTGCCAGCAGCTTAAACCGCAGGTGGCAGCCCCAGCATTTT. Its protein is CASSLNRRWQPQHF. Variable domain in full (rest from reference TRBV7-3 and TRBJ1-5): GAGVSQTPSNKVTEKGKYVELRCDPISGHTALYWYRQSLGQGPEFLIYFQGTGAADDSGLPNDRFFAVRPEGSVSTLKIQRTERGDSAVYLCASSLNRRWQPQHFGDGTRLSIL.

The CDR3 is CATSQGASTDTQYF. The CDR3 nucleotides are TGTGCCACTTCACAGGGGGCTAGCACAGATACGCAGTATTTT. The genes are TRBV5-6 and TRBJ2-3; 9 bases match TRBD1. Germline lookup yields CDR1 SGHDT and CDR2 YYEEEE. V shed 9 bases, J shed 0 bases, and the junction held 5 bases outside the gene matches. This CDR3 is 14 amino acids long.

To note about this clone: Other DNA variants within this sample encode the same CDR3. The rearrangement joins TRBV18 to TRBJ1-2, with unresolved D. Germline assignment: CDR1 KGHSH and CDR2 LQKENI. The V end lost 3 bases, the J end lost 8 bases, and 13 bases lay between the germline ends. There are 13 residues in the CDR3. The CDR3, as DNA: TGTGCCAGCTCACCGTCCGATACTAGGGGCTACACCTTC. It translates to CASSPSDTRGYTF.

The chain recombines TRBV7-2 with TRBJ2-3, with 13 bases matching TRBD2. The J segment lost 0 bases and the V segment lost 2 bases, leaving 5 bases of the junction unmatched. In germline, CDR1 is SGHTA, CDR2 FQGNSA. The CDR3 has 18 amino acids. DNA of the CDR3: TGTGCCAGCAGCTTATCGGGACTAGCGGGGACCAGCACAGATACGCAGTATTTT. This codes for CASSLSGLAGTSTDTQYF.

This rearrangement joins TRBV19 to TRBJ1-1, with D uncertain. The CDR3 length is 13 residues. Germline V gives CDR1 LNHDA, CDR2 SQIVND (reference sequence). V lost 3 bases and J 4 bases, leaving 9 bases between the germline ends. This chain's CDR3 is CASSIASGTEAFF. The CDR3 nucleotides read TGTGCCAGTAGTATCGCCTCGGGCACTGAAGCTTTCTTT.

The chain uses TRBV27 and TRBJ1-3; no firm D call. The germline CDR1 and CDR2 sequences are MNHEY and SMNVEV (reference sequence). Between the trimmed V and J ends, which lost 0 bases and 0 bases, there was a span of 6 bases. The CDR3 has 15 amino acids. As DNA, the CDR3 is TGTGCCAGCAGTTTATCTCCCGGCTCTGGAAACACCATATATTTT. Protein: CASSLSPGSGNTIYF.

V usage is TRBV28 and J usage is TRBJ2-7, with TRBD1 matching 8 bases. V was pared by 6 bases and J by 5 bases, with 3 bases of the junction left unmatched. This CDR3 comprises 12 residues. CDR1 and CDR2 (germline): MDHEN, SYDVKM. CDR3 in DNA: TGTGCCAGCAGGGACAGGGTAAACGAGCAGTACTTC. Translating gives CASRDRVNEQYF. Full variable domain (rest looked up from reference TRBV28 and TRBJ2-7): DVKVTQSSRYLVKRTGEKVFLECVQDMDHENMFWYRQDPGLGLRLIYFSYDVKMKEKGDIPEGYSVSREKKERFSLILESASTNQTSMYLCASRDRVNEQYFGPGTRLTVT.

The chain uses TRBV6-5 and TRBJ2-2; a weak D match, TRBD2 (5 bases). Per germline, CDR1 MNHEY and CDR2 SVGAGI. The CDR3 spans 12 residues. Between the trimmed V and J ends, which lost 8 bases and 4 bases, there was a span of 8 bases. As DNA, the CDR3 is TGTGCCAGCGAGGGTGGCACCGGGGAGCTGTTTTTT. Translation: CASEGGTGELFF.

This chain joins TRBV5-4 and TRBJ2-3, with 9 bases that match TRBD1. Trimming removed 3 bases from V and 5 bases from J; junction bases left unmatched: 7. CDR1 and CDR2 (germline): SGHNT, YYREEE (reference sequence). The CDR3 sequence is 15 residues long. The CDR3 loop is CASSYRDRAGDTQYF. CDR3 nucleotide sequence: TGTGCCAGCAGCTACCGGGACAGGGCGGGAGATACGCAGTATTTT.